The present entry profiles one T cell receptor (beta chain) with its context. V was clipped by 2 bases and J by 7 bases, with 15 bases between them. This CDR3 is 14 amino acids long. Per germline, CDR1 SGHRS and CDR2 YFSETQ. These data belong to a study of blood T cell repertoires in COVID-19. Study overall: PBMCs, B-cell-depleted T cells, or T cells were the source of the cDNA or gDNA that made up the material.

In the source study's methods: Nucleated cell number was recorded as an estimate derived from reference gene primer amplification. Clones were read by immunoSEQ multiplex PCR, and TCRdb kept only the in-frame ones, dropping some. The V and J calls and clone size were taken over from that table, and D and trimming were inferred from the DNA. Of some 100,000 clones listed, 70% to 90% are singletons. The sequence derives from a woman between 70 and 85 years old with active or convalescent COVID-19. Sequencing input: peripheral blood. The chain couples TRBV5-1 to TRBJ1-2; maybe TRBD1 (6 bases). The CDR3 reads CASSLSGQLSGYTF. For the CDR3, the DNA is TGCGCCAGCAGCTTATCCGGACAGTTGTCTGGCTACACCTTC. Looking up the rest from reference TRBV5-1 and TRBJ1-2 gives the full variable domain: KAGVTQTPRYLIKTRGQQVTLSCSPISGHRSVSWYQQTPGQGLQFLFEYFSETQRNKGNFPGRFSGRQFSNSRSEMNVSTLELGDSALYLCASSLSGQLSGYTFGSGTRLTVV.